Sequencing of this T cell receptor (beta chain) was carried out in a study of beta chain features in type 1 diabetes. Study at large: Examined across all samples were some 110,000,000 sorted cells.

This clone was seen only a few times. Its specificity is not known. Study-wide results and caveats: cDNA sequencing could over-represent cells with high TCR expression.

Expressed TCRB transcripts were sequenced after all isolated RNA was converted to cDNA. It was found that naive, central memory and regulatory T cell samples averaged about 3.57 million reads. Using immunoSEQ multiplex PCR, the repertoire was profiled, and TCRdb retains in-frame clones only, with some absent. The sample carries about 140,000 clones, 6.9% recorded once. Sorting based on CD45RO/CCR7/CD25/CD127/CD95/CD27 separated CD4+ naive, central memory, regulatory and stem cell-like memory cells. Trimming stripped 6 bases from V and 1 base from J, with 9 bases between. CDR3 length: 13 amino acids. CDR1 and CDR2 from the germline V gene are SNHLY and FYNNEI.

This receptor was identified in a young woman in good health. Sequencing used central memory CD4+ T cells from blood. The V gene is TRBV2, the J gene TRBJ1-1; D is ambiguous. CDR3 sequence reads: CASRLQPNTEAFF. In DNA, the CDR3 is TGTGCCAGCAGATTACAGCCGAACACTGAAGCTTTCTTT.